Listed here are 26 T cell receptor beta chains from one sample, sequenced in a study of early T cells in non-severe SARS-CoV-2 infection. TCRdb called the 5' RACE reads again in MiXCR, with one record for every CDR3 protein. In the table there are some 38,000 distinct CDR3 sequences, 5.3% of which are singletons. Sequencing was performed on whole blood. The receptors come from an adult who was a healthcare worker with PCR-confirmed SARS-CoV-2 infection or an uninfected control (not recorded which).

V gene TRBV21-1 combines with J gene TRBJ2-1; TRBD2, as called in the table, went unchecked against the DNA. TRBV21-1 is a pseudogene locus. This CDR3 region has 20 residues. The CDR3, as DNA: TGTGCCAGCAGCAAAGGGGCTAGCGGGATACCCTCCTTATCCTACAATGAGCAGTTCTTC. Translating gives CASSKGASGIPSLSYNEQFF.

This clonotype was seen ten or more times. The rearrangement uses TRBV9 and TRBJ2-1, with D maybe TRBD2 (5 bases). CDR3 size: 14 residues. CDR1 is SGDLS and CDR2 is YYNGEE in the germline V gene. Trimming left V 4 bases short and J 7 bases short, with 15 bases between. CDR3: CASSTHGLSNEQFF. In nucleotides, the CDR3 is TGTGCCAGCAGCACCCACGGACTTTCAAATGAGCAGTTCTTC.

The chain has TRBV3-1 and TRBJ1-4; TRBD1 is a possible D gene (6 bases). Germline V gene sequence: CDR1 LGHDT, CDR2 YNNKEL (reference sequence). The V and J ends lost 8 bases and 5 bases respectively, with 12 bases between them. The CDR3 consists of 13 residues. The CDR3 here is CASGGGGNEKLFF. The CDR3, as DNA: TGTGCCAGCGGAGGGGGAGGGAATGAAAAACTGTTTTTT.

This clonotype was counted many times. The chain has TRBV11-1 and TRBJ2-5, with D possibly matching TRBD1 (6 bases). The germline V and J ends were trimmed by 9 bases and 6 bases, with 14 bases remaining between them. This CDR3 comprises 12 residues. CDR1 is SGHAT and CDR2 is FQDESV in the germline V gene (reference sequence). CDR3 loop: CARGGSSKTQYF. CDR3 DNA: TGTGCCAGAGGGGGTAGCTCCAAGACCCAGTACTTC.

This clonotype was seen ten or more times. The rearrangement links TRBV11-3 to TRBJ1-1; D possibly corresponds to TRBD1 (5 bases). CDR1 SGHNT and CDR2 YENEEA come from the germline V gene. With 2 bases removed from V and 4 bases from J, the gap between germline ends came to 14 bases. This CDR3 comprises 15 residues. Here the CDR3 reads CASSLIGLGGTEAFF. The CDR3 DNA is TGTGCCAGCAGCTTAATCGGGCTGGGGGGCACTGAAGCTTTCTTT.

This clonotype was seen repeatedly, ten times or more. The junction does not match germline at one end; this may be a read error. The chain has TRBV7-7 and TRBJ2-3; no clear D. This CDR3 comprises 15 residues. Germline CDR1 reads SSHAT; CDR2 reads FNYEAQ (reference sequence). The CDR3 sequence is CASSPRLFPTDTQYF. CDR3 sequence (DNA): TGTGCTAGCAGCCCGCGACTCTTCCCCACAGATACGCAGTATTTT.

The table lists this clonotype with a few counts. The chain employs TRBV6-6 and TRBJ2-7; 7 bases agree with TRBD1. Looked up from germline, CDR1 is MNHNY and CDR2 is SVGAGI (reference sequence). The CDR3 spans 13 residues. The CDR3 loop reads CVTSRDSAYEQYF. DNA of the CDR3: TGTGTCACCTCCCGGGACAGTGCCTACGAGCAGTACTTC.

This clonotype came up a few times. This rearrangement joins TRBV13 to TRBJ2-1; 8 bases fit TRBD2. Trimming at V came to 6 bases and at J to 3 bases, leaving 13 bases not matched to a gene. Germline CDR1 reads PRHDT; CDR2 reads FYEKMQ (reference sequence). The CDR3 is made up of 17 amino acids. CDR3 DNA: TGTGCCAGCAGTACTAAGCGGGAGAGTGACCTCTACAATGAGCAGTTCTTC. Protein product: CASSTKRESDLYNEQFF.

This clonotype was detected only a few times. V and J are TRBV10-3 and TRBJ1-2, with TRBD1 identical over 8 bases. There are 11 residues in the CDR3. The J segment lost 7 bases and the V segment lost 9 bases, leaving 4 bases of the junction unmatched. Germline lookup yields CDR1 ENHRY and CDR2 SYGVKD. The CDR3 is CAIGQGGGYTF. DNA for the CDR3: TGTGCCATTGGACAGGGTGGTGGCTACACCTTC.

This clonotype came up many times. The chain has TRBV10-1 and TRBJ2-7; either TRBD1 or TRBD2 may supply D (6 bases each). V dropped 2 bases and J dropped 7 bases, with 15 bases sitting between them. CDR3 length: 14 residues. The germline CDR1 and CDR2 sequences are WNHNN and SYGVQD (reference sequence). As DNA, the CDR3 is TGCGCCAGCAGTGAGGGAGGGGGGATTGGAGAGCAGTACTTC. Translating it yields CASSEGGGIGEQYF.

This clonotype has a count of ten or more. J is TRBJ1-3 and V is TRBV9; D remains unclear. Deletions cut 0 bases from V and 0 bases from J, with 4 bases between. CDR1 and CDR2 (germline): SGDLS, YYNGEE. The CDR3 covers 14 residues. CDR3 sequence: CASSVAGSGNTIYF. The CDR3 DNA sequence: TGTGCCAGCAGCGTAGCCGGCTCTGGAAACACCATATATTTT.

The sample holds many counts of this clonotype. This rearrangement joins TRBV7-6 to TRBJ2-1, with TRBD2 matching 7 bases. V trimming: 6 bases; J trimming: 6 bases; junction bases outside the gene matches: 11. The CDR3 consists of 15 residues. CDR1 and CDR2 (germline): SGHVS, FNYEAQ. CDR3 DNA: TGTGCCAGCAGACCACAAGCGGGGTCAGGCAATGAGCAGTTCTTC. Translation: CASRPQAGSGNEQFF. The full variable domain, its missing parts supplied by reference TRBV7-6 and TRBJ2-1, is GAGVSQSPRYKVTKRGQDVALRCDPISGHVSLYWYRQALGQGPEFLTYFNYEAQQDKSGLPNDRFSAERPEGSISTLTIQRTEQRDSAMYRCASRPQAGSGNEQFFGPGTRLTVL.

This clonotype was observed a handful of times. The J gene is TRBJ1-1, the V gene TRBV7-6; unclear D gene. CDR1 and CDR2 (germline): SGHVS, FNYEAQ. This CDR3 has 16 residues. The V end was cut by 2 bases, the J end by 1 base, with 14 bases between. The CDR3 bases are TGTGCCAGCAGCTTACTCGTCACCCTGGAGAACACTGAAGCTTTCTTT. It translates to CASSLLVTLENTEAFF.

The chain joins TRBV2 to TRBJ2-1; the D call may be TRBD1 or TRBD2 (5 bases each). Trimming took 7 bases from V and 0 from J, leaving 22 bases between them. Germline V gene sequence: CDR1 SNHLY, CDR2 FYNNEI. The length of the CDR3 is 18 residues. In nucleotides, the CDR3 is TGTGCCAGCAAGTCGACTAAAATTGGTGACAGCTCCTACAATGAGCAGTTCTTC. It is translated as CASKSTKIGDSSYNEQFF.

Many counts were recorded for this clonotype. The chain uses TRBV5-4 and TRBJ1-4, with no clear D. This CDR3 comprises 14 residues. Trimming cost V 4 bases and J 0 bases, with 7 bases left between them. From germline, CDR1 is SGHNT and CDR2 YYREEE (reference sequence). The CDR3 DNA is TGTGCCAGCAGCCCATCAGCAACTAATGAAAAACTGTTTTTT. Encoded protein: CASSPSATNEKLFF.

Many counts were recorded for this clonotype. The genes are TRBV11-2 and TRBJ2-1; TRBD2 aligns across 13 bases. CDR1 and CDR2 (germline): SGHAT, FQNNGV. Losses at the gene ends were 0 bases for V and 5 bases for J; bases not matched to a gene: 4. This CDR3 has 17 amino acids. CDR3 in amino acids: CASSLDRGLAGNNEQFF. The CDR3 DNA reads as TGTGCCAGCAGCTTAGATCGGGGACTAGCGGGGAACAATGAGCAGTTCTTC.

This clonotype was counted ten times or more. V usage is TRBV19 and J usage is TRBJ2-1, with no clear D. Looked up from germline, CDR1 is LNHDA and CDR2 is SQIVND (reference sequence). V was trimmed by 5 bases and J by 8 bases, leaving 13 bases between them. CDR3 size: 13 residues. The CDR3 bases are TGTGCCAGTAGTTGGTTACTCGGCGATGAGCAGTTCTTC. Translated: CASSWLLGDEQFF.

This clonotype showed up just a few times. The chain joins TRBV5-4 to TRBJ2-1; perhaps TRBD2 as D (5 bases). Germline V gene lookup returns CDR1 SGHNT and CDR2 YYREEE (reference sequence). This CDR3 is 13 amino acids long. V dropped 3 bases and J dropped 4 bases, with 8 bases sitting between them. The CDR3 sequence: CASSSWRYNEQFF. CDR3 sequence (DNA): TGTGCCAGCAGCTCGTGGAGGTACAATGAGCAGTTCTTC.

The table lists this clonotype with many counts. This chain joins TRBV12-3 or TRBV12-4 and TRBJ1-2; D not certain. This CDR3 has 12 residues. Trimming cost V 2 bases and J 5 bases, with 6 bases left between them. As DNA, the CDR3 is TGTGCCAGCAGTTTAAGCCCGTATGGCTACACCTTC. It translates to CASSLSPYGYTF.

This clonotype appeared many times. The rearrangement uses TRBV28 and TRBJ2-7; weak D call: TRBD1 (6 bases). CDR3 length: 16 amino acids. CDR1 MDHEN and CDR2 SYDVKM come from the germline V gene. The V end was cut by 8 bases, the J end by 2 bases, with 22 bases between. As DNA, the CDR3 is TGTGCCAGCGAGTTTGGCAGGGGAGATTTCACCTACGAGCAGTACTTC. Translating gives CASEFGRGDFTYEQYF.

This clonotype was recorded at least ten times. The rearrangement uses TRBV10-1 and TRBJ2-1; a weak D match, TRBD1 (6 bases). CDR3 size: 14 residues. Germline V gene sequence: CDR1 WNHNN, CDR2 SYGVQD (reference sequence). Trimming stripped 5 bases from V and 12 bases from J, with 20 bases between. CDR3 sequence (DNA): TGCGCCAGCAGTCCCCTGACAGGCAAAATTGGGCAGTTCTTC. Translation gives CASSPLTGKIGQFF.

This clonotype was recorded many times. The rearrangement joins TRBV20-1 to TRBJ2-5; 7 nucleotides match TRBD2. Germline CDR1 reads DFQATT; CDR2 reads SNEGSKA (reference sequence). The length of the CDR3 is 14 residues. J was trimmed by 4 bases and V by 1 base; bases with no gene match: 6. The CDR3 sequence is CSARVSGGRETQYF. The DNA of the CDR3 is TGCAGTGCTAGAGTGTCGGGAGGTCGAGAGACCCAGTACTTC.

This clonotype came up many times. V is TRBV6-1 and J is TRBJ2-6; weak D call: TRBD1 (6 bases). This CDR3 is built from 15 residues. CDR1 is MNHNS, CDR2 SASEGT, per germline. V lost 11 bases, J lost 1 base, and 15 bases lay in between. Here the CDR3 reads CAVQGWGSGANVLTF. The CDR3 coding sequence is TGTGCCGTACAGGGATGGGGGTCTGGGGCCAACGTCCTGACTTTC.

This clonotype was counted only a few times. A junction boundary mismatches the germline segment, possibly from a read error. The genes are TRBV9 and TRBJ2-2; 9 nucleotides line up with TRBD1. Germline CDR1 and CDR2: SGDLS and YYNGEE. The CDR3 runs 16 residues. The CDR3 protein is CACSTRTGALTGELFF. CDR3 DNA sequence: TGTGCCTGCAGCACCCGGACAGGGGCACTCACCGGGGAGCTGTTTTTT.

This clonotype was seen repeatedly, ten times or more. The chain has TRBV19 and TRBJ2-2, with 10 positions matching TRBD1. The ends lost 4 bases at V and 7 bases at J; junction bases unmatched: 6. Germline CDR1 and CDR2: LNHDA and SQIVND (reference sequence). The CDR3 length is 15 residues. CDR3 in amino acids: CASSRQGAVGGELFF. In DNA form, the CDR3 reads TGTGCCAGTAGTAGACAGGGGGCGGTTGGCGGGGAGCTGTTTTTT.

This clonotype was seen at least ten times. The chain couples TRBV6-6 to TRBJ2-1; D gene ambiguous. The CDR3 contains 15 residues. Germline V gene sequence: CDR1 MNHNY, CDR2 SVGAGI (reference sequence). The germline V and J ends were trimmed by 2 bases and 0 bases, with 8 bases remaining between them. This CDR3 is CASSYRSSSYNEQFF. The CDR3, as DNA: TGTGCCAGCAGTTACCGTAGTAGCTCCTACAATGAGCAGTTCTTC.